Reported below is one T cell receptor beta chain. The sample comes from a study of blood T cell repertoires in COVID-19. Study at large: Acute-phase and convalescent COVID-19 samples originated in the United States, Italy and Spain. Nucleic acid was either cDNA or gDNA, and it came from T cells, B-cell-depleted T cells, or PBMCs.

V trimming: 2 bases; J trimming: 4 bases; junction bases outside the gene matches: 4. The CDR3 spans 15 residues. Germline CDR1 and CDR2: MDHEN and SYDVKM. The authors' processing: Quantification of nucleated cells was approximated via reference gene primer amplification. Profiling relied on immunoSEQ multiplex PCR, and the TCRdb table lists in-frame clones only, not all of them. The V and J calls and clone size come from that table; D and trimming were worked out from the DNA. Altogether tens of thousands of clones are present, roughly 90% being singletons, with the ten largest covering 2.8%. The source material was peripheral blood. V usage is TRBV28 and J usage is TRBJ1-5, with TRBD1 matching 8 bases. This TCR was sampled from a human donor in a cohort sampled during active COVID-19. The CDR3 here is CASSLSTGGNQPQHF. DNA of the CDR3: TGTGCCAGCAGTTTAAGCACAGGGGGTAATCAGCCCCAGCATTTT.